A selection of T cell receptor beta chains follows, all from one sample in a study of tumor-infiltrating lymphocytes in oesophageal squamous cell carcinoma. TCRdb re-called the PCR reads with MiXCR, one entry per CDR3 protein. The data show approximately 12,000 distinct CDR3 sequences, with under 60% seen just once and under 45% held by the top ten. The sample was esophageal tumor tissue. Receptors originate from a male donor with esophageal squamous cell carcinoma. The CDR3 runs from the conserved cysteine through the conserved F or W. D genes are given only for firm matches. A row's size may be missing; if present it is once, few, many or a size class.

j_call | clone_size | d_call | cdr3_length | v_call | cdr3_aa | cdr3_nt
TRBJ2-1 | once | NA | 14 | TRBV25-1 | CASSEFMTWETQFF | TGTGCCAGCAGTGAATTTATGACGTGGGAGACCCAGTTCTTC
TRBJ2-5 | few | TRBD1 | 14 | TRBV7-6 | CASSLGVGGQTPYF | TGTGCCAGCAGCTTAGGTGTAGGGGGACAGACCCCTTACTTC
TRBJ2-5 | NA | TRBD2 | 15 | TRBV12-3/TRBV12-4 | CASSLRTRSKETQYF | TGTGCCAGCAGTCTCCGGACTAGGTCCAAAGAGACCCAGTACTTC
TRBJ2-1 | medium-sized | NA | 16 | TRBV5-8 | CASSFPTAGGYNEQFF | TGTGCCAGCAGCTTCCCGACCGCTGGCGGGTACAATGAGCAGTTCTTC
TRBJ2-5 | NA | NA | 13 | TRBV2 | CASNRGGESKQYF | TGTGCCAGCAATAGAGGAGGGGAGAGCAAGCAGTACTTC
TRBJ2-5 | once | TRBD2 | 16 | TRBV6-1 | CASSPLAGGPAETQYF | TGTGCCAGCAGTCCTTTAGCGGGAGGGCCTGCAGAGACCCAGTACTTC
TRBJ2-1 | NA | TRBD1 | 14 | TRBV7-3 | CASSLGQGPHEQFF | TGTGCCAGCAGCTTGGGACAGGGGCCCCATGAGCAGTTCTTC
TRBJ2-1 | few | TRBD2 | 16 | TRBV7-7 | CASSLAGASGVDEQFF | TGTGCTAGCAGCTTAGCGGGGGCTAGCGGGGTTGATGAGCAGTTCTTC
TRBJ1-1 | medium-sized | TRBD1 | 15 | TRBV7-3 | CASSLSTGGTTEAFF | TGTGCCAGCAGCTTATCTACAGGGGGAACAACTGAAGCTTTCTTT
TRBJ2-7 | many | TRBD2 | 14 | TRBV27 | CASSLGTSGSDQYF | TGTGCCAGCAGTCTGGGGACTAGCGGGAGCGATCAGTACTTC
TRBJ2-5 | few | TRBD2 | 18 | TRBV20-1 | CSARGTSGRYAYQETQYF | TGCAGTGCTAGAGGGACTAGCGGGAGGTACGCTTACCAAGAGACCCAGTACTTC
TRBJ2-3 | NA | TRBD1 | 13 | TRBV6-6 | CASRGRGPKTQYF | TGTGCCAGCAGAGGCAGGGGGCCCAAGACCCAGTACTTT
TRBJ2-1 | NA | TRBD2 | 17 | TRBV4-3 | CASSQIPGTSIGNEQFF | TGCGCCAGCAGCCAAATACCCGGGACTAGTATTGGCAATGAGCAGTTCTTC
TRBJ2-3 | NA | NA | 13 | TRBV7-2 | CASTYKPTDTQYF | TGTGCCAGCACCTATAAGCCTACAGATACGCAGTATTTT
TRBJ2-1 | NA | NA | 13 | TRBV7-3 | CASRKEGYNEQFF | TGTGCCAGCAGAAAAGAGGGGTACAATGAGCAGTTCTTC
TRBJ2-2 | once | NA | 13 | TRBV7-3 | CASSRQATGELFF | TGTGCCAGCAGTAGGCAGGCCACCGGGGAGCTGTTTTTT
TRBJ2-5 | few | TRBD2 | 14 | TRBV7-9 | CASSYPSGQETQYF | TGTGCCAGCAGCTACCCTAGCGGCCAAGAGACCCAGTACTTC
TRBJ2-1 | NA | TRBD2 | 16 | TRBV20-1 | CSASRLAGGVYNEQFF | TGCAGTGCTTCAAGACTAGCGGGAGGGGTTTACAATGAGCAGTTCTTC
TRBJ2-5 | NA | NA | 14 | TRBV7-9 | CASGLGQSQETQYF | TGTGCCAGCGGACTTGGACAATCCCAAGAGACCCAGTACTTC
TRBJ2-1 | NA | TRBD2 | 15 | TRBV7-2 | CASSFFSGTYNEQFF | TGTGCCAGCAGCTTCTTTAGCGGGACCTACAATGAGCAGTTCTTC
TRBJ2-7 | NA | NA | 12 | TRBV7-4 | CASSLLDYEQYF | TGTGCCAGCAGCTTACTCGACTACGAGCAGTACTTC
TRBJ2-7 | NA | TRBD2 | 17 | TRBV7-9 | CASSLRDGTSGNVEQYF | TGTGCCAGCAGCTTAAGAGACGGGACTAGCGGGAATGTTGAGCAGTACTTC
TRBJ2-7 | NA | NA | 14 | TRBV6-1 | CASSGPQGTYEQYF | TGTGCCAGCAGTGGGCCACAGGGCACCTACGAGCAGTACTTC
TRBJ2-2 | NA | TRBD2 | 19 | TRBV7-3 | CASSPGLAGAHPNTGELFF | TGTGCCAGCAGCCCGGGACTAGCGGGGGCCCACCCGAACACCGGGGAGCTGTTTTTT
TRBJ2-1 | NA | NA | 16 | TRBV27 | CASSSGIISSYNEQFF | TGTGCCAGCAGTTCTGGGATCATTAGCTCCTACAATGAGCAGTTCTTC
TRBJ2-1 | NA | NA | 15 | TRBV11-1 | CASSLASPRTEEQFF | TGTGCCAGCAGCTTAGCTAGCCCCAGAACGGAGGAGCAGTTCTTC
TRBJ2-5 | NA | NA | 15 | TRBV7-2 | CASSLNPGAQETQYF | TGTGCCAGCAGCCTAAACCCCGGGGCACAAGAGACCCAGTACTTC